A selection of T cell receptor beta chains follows, all from one sample in a study of graft-versus-host responses after intestinal transplantation. Sequenced by immunoSEQ multiplex PCR; TCRdb stores in-frame clones only, minus some. The sample has some 45,000 clones; around nine tenths are singletons. This specimen was PBMCs, taken 524 days after transplant. These receptors were taken from a human patient who received an intestinal transplant, so some T cells may come from the graft donor. CDR3s include the opening cysteine and the closing phenylalanine or tryptophan. A D gene is named only where the DNA matches it firmly. Rows give clone size only sometimes, using once, few, many, or a class for an expanded clone.

>TRBJ2-1|TRBD2|NA|TRBV19
CASSIQAGGHNEQFF
TGTGCCAGTAGTATTCAGGCGGGAGGACACAATGAGCAGTTCTTC
>TRBJ1-3|NA|NA|TRBV21-1
CASGLGMTGGSGNTIYF
TGTGCCAGCGGCTTAGGTATGACAGGGGGATCTGGAAACACCATATATTTT
>TRBJ1-5|NA|NA|TRBV27
CASSLTSSNQPQHF
TGTGCCAGCAGTTTAACATCCAGCAATCAGCCCCAGCATTTT
>TRBJ2-3|NA|NA|TRBV9
CASSARRATGTDTQYF
TGTGCCAGCAGCGCCAGGAGGGCCACGGGCACAGATACGCAGTATTTT
>TRBJ1-5|TRBD1|NA|TRBV28
CASSGPGTGTFGQPQHF
TGTGCCAGCAGTGGTCCCGGGACAGGGACCTTCGGTCAGCCCCAGCATTTT
>TRBJ2-1|TRBD1|NA|TRBV7-3
CASSPDRGNEQFF
TGTGCCAGCAGCCCGGACAGGGGGAATGAGCAGTTCTTC
>TRBJ2-7|NA|once|TRBV6-6
CASSYSSRGNEQYF
TGTGCCAGCAGTTACTCGTCCCGGGGCAACGAGCAGTACTTC
>TRBJ2-3|NA|few|TRBV7-2
CASRPASGRTDTQYF
TGTGCCAGCAGGCCAGCCAGCGGGCGCACAGATACGCAGTATTTT
>TRBJ1-1|NA|NA|TRBV28
CASSFLGGNTEAFF
TGTGCCAGCAGTTTTTTGGGGGGTAATACTGAAGCTTTCTTT
>TRBJ1-1|NA|NA|TRBV6-1
CASSGQINTEAFF
TGTGCCAGCAGTGGACAGATTAACACTGAAGCTTTCTTT
>TRBJ2-7|TRBD2|NA|TRBV2
CASSDRGAGGTTSYEQYF
TGTGCCAGCAGTGATCGGGGAGCGGGAGGCACCACCTCCTACGAGCAGTACTTC
>TRBJ2-7|TRBD1|NA|TRBV19
CATTPGTGTYEQYF
TGTGCCACCACCCCCGGGACAGGAACCTACGAGCAGTACTTC
>TRBJ1-3|NA|NA|TRBV5-6
CATSRQSLGNTIYF
TGTGCCACCAGTCGTCAGAGCTTAGGAAACACCATATATTTT
>TRBJ2-1|TRBD2|NA|TRBV9
CASSTSGTSSYNEQFF
TGTGCCAGCAGCACTAGCGGCACAAGCTCCTACAATGAGCAGTTCTTC
>TRBJ2-5|TRBD1|NA|TRBV7-6
CASSFGTEETQYF
TGTGCCAGCAGCTTTGGGACAGAAGAGACCCAGTACTTC
>TRBJ2-1|NA|NA|TRBV18
CASSLIGQRSLYNEQFF
TGTGCCAGCTCACTTATCGGACAGAGGAGTCTCTACAATGAGCAGTTCTTC
>TRBJ2-1|NA|NA|TRBV19
CASSIGWTRNNEQFF
TGTGCCAGTAGTATAGGTTGGACGAGGAACAATGAGCAGTTCTTC
>TRBJ2-5|NA|NA|TRBV27
CASSIRGLVQETQYF
TGTGCCAGCAGTATTAGGGGTCTCGTCCAAGAGACCCAGTACTTC
>TRBJ1-3|NA|NA|TRBV14
CASSQERLLSGNTIYF
TGTGCCAGCAGCCAAGAAAGACTTCTCTCTGGAAACACCATATATTTT
>TRBJ1-2|NA|NA|TRBV28
CASRGRWEAWAYGYTF
TGTGCCAGCAGGGGGAGATGGGAGGCTTGGGCCTATGGCTACACCTTC